The rows below give T cell receptor beta chains drawn from one sample of a study of cytomegalovirus exposure and HLA in healthy donors. The table came from immunoSEQ multiplex PCR; TCRdb's copy has only in-frame clones and leaves some out. The data show more than 130,000 clones, roughly two thirds seen once. The sequenced sample consisted of PBMCs. These TCRs come from a human donor in good health. Both conserved end residues are trimmed from each CDR3.

V gene	CDR3 protein
TRBV10-3	AISESNTRAGAPNTGELF
TRBV10-1	ASSPSYNEQF
TRBV6-1	ASSEGRRQLNEKLF
TRBV9	ASSGLAGGLYNEQF
TRBV19	ASQAGRAGANVLT
TRBV19	ASSIDLAGGSYNEQF
TRBV5-1	ASRHSGGYNEQF
TRBV7-9	ASSLTGGLGQPQH
TRBV6-1	ASSEALGSTGYGYT
TRBV7-8	ASSLGRTGEQF
TRBV11-3	ASSTGQATDTQY
TRBV10-2	ASSESRAEAF
TRBV5-1	ASSLLRGAYEQY
TRBV18	ASSTTGTPGANVLT
TRBV7-8	ASSLYSVEQF
TRBV5-6	ASNPRGGHYEQY
TRBV6-1	ASSEPWGARGTEAF
TRBV6-6	ASTSRGRNTEAF
TRBV7-3	ASSRLAGGDTQY
TRBV6-5	AASGSPHEQF
TRBV2	ASPAGENSPLH
TRBV4-1	ASRQGSAEAF
TRBV28	ASNPTGDVSYNSPLH
TRBV6-5	ASSRSTGNGYT
TRBV29-1	SVAVDRGEY
TRBV9	ASSVNDYEQY
TRBV28	ASTMRIYNSPLH
TRBV7-9	ASSASGGNTGELF
TRBV6-5	ASSSGTGSYEQY
TRBV7-9	ASSLAGTGEAF
TRBV18	ASSNRDRGSNEQF
TRBV7-8	ASSLKRLGSYEQY
TRBV5-1	ASSLGAVNEKLF
TRBV29-1	SVEGWQGNTEAF
TRBV30	AWSGGAGELF
TRBV30	AWTQRTGGEQY
TRBV6-1	ASSEIGGSYNEQF
TRBV7-9	ASSHRDRGRETQY
TRBV14	ASSQLRGVDEQF